This passage covers 10 T cell receptor beta chains from one sample sequenced in a study of T cell responses to AZD1222 COVID-19 vaccine. Sequencing used immunoSEQ multiplex PCR; TCRdb keeps in-frame clones, though not all of them. The sample yields more than 150,000 clones, approximately 91% seen once. Sequencing used peripheral blood, obtained on day 0 of AZD1222 vaccination. The receptors were sampled from an adult in good health.

This clone was counted a few times. This chain connects TRBV7-2 to TRBJ1-2; 9 nucleotides match TRBD1. Germline CDR1 SGHTA, CDR2 FQGNSA. The length of the CDR3 is 14 residues. V lost 6 bases, J lost 6 bases, and 8 bases stayed unmatched. CDR3 sequence reads: CASSSGQGVNGYTF. The DNA for the CDR3 is TGTGCCAGCAGTTCGGGACAGGGAGTTAATGGCTACACCTTC.

The chain employs TRBV18 and TRBJ1-1; D is unresolved. CDR1 and CDR2 (germline): KGHSH, LQKENI. V gave up 1 base and J gave up 1 base, with 7 bases separating them. The CDR3 runs 14 residues. The CDR3 region has the DNA TGTGCCAGCTCACCACTGGAGGGGAACACTGAAGCTTTCTTT. This sequence encodes CASSPLEGNTEAFF.

The genes are TRBV5-1 and TRBJ2-1; D gene uncertain. This CDR3 spans 14 amino acids. V was cut by 0 bases and J by 5 bases, with 9 bases left in between. Germline values: CDR1 SGHRS, CDR2 YFSETQ. CDR3: CASSLDGRNNEQFF. CDR3 DNA: TGCGCCAGCAGCTTGGATGGCAGAAACAATGAGCAGTTCTTC.

This rearrangement joins TRBV6-6 to TRBJ1-6; D is possibly TRBD1 (6 bases). Trimming took off 5 bases at V and 0 bases at J, with 14 bases between the two ends. Germline loops: CDR1 MNHNY, CDR2 SVGAGI (reference sequence). The CDR3 has 17 residues. The CDR3 bases are TGTGCCAGCAGTCCCGGGACACCGATCTCCTATAATTCACCCCTCCACTTT. It encodes CASSPGTPISYNSPLHF.

V gene TRBV1 combines with J gene TRBJ2-7; no DNA check was done on the table's D call, TRBD2. TRBV1 constitutes a pseudogene. The CDR3 sequence is 13 residues long. Here the CDR3 reads CTSSQDRIYEQYF. In DNA, the CDR3 is TGCACCAGCAGCCAAGATAGAATCTACGAGCAGTACTTC.

The chain employs TRBV4-2 and TRBJ2-1; D remains unclear. V was clipped by 0 bases and J by 9 bases, with 15 bases between them. Germline CDR1 reads LGHNA; CDR2 reads YNFKEQ. The CDR3 is 15 amino acids. DNA of the CDR3: TGTGCCAGCAGCCAAGATATGGGTAGCCCGGGTGAGCAGTTCTTC. It specifies CASSQDMGSPGEQFF.

This clone was counted between two and nine times. The chain carries TRBV4-2 and TRBJ2-3, with TRBD2 identical over 13 bases. The germline V gene encodes CDR1 LGHNA and CDR2 YNFKEQ. CDR3 length: 18 amino acids. Losses at the gene ends were 1 base for V and 5 bases for J; bases not matched to a gene: 9. Here the CDR3 DNA reads TGTGCCAGCAGCCAAGCACTAGCGGGGGGGCCTCGGGAAGATACGCAGTATTTT. It is translated as CASSQALAGGPREDTQYF.

V is TRBV10-1 and J is TRBJ1-5; TRBD1 is a possible D gene (5 bases). The CDR3 sequence is 15 residues long. Trimming took off 2 bases at V and 6 bases at J, with 14 bases between the two ends. Germline loops: CDR1 WNHNN, CDR2 SYGVQD (reference sequence). CDR3 sequence: CASSEGTAGRQPQHF. Written as DNA, the CDR3 is TGCGCCAGCAGTGAGGGGACGGCCGGTCGTCAGCCCCAGCATTTT.

The genes are TRBV6-2 or TRBV6-3 and TRBJ1-2, with D unclear. With 1 base removed from V and 1 base from J, the gap between germline ends came to 1 base. Per germline, CDR1 MNHEY and CDR2 SVGEGT. The CDR3 consists of 12 residues. The CDR3, as DNA: TGTGCCAGCAGTTACTTTAACTATGGCTACACCTTC. It specifies CASSYFNYGYTF.

The V and J genes are TRBV9 and TRBJ1-5; no clear D. This CDR3 region has 14 residues. Germline V gene lookup returns CDR1 SGDLS and CDR2 YYNGEE. V was pared by 0 bases and J by 4 bases, with 8 bases between. CDR3 sequence reads: CASSVDARNQPQHF. CDR3 sequence (DNA): TGTGCCAGCAGCGTAGACGCCCGTAATCAGCCCCAGCATTTT.